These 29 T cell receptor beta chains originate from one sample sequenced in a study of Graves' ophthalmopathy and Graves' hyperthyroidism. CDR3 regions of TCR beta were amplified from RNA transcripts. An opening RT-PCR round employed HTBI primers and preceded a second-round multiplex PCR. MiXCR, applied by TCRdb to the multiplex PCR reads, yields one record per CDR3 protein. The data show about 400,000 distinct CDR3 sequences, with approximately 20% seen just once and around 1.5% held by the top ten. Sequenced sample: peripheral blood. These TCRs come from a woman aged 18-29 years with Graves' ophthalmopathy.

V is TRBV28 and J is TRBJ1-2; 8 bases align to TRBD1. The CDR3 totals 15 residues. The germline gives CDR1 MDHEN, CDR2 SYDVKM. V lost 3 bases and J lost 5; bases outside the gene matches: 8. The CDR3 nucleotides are TGTGCCAGCAGTTTGGTTCGGACAGGGCATTATGGCTACACCTTC. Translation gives CASSLVRTGHYGYTF.

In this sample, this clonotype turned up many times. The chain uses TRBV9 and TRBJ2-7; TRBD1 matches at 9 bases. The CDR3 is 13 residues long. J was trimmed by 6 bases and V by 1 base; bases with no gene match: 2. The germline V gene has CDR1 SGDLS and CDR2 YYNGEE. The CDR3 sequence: CASSVTGGGEQYF. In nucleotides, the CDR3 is TGTGCCAGCAGCGTAACAGGGGGCGGCGAGCAGTACTTC.

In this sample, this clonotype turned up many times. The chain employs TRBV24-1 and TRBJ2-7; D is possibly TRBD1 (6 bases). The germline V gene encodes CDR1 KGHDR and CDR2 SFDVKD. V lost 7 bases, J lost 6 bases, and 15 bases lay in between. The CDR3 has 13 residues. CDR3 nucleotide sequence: TGTGCCACCAGCCTCCGGTTAGGGGGCGAGCAGTACTTC. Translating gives CATSLRLGGEQYF.

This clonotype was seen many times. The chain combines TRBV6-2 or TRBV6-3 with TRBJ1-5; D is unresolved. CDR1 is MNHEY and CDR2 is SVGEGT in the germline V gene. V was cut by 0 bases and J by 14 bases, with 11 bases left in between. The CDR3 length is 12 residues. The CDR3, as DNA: TGTGCCAGCAGTTACTCTCCGGGAGTTAAGCATTTT. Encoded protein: CASSYSPGVKHF.

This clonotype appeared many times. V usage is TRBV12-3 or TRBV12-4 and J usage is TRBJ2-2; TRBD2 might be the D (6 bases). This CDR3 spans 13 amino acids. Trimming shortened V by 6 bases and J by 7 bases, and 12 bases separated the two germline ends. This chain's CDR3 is CASSLSGGGELFF. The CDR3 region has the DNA TGTGCCAGCAGCCTCTCCGGGGGCGGGGAGCTGTTTTTT.

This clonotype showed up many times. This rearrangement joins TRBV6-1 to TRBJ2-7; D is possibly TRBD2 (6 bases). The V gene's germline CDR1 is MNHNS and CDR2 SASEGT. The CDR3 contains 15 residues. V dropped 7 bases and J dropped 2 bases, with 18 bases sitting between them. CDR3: CASTRLETRTYEQYF. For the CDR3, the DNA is TGTGCCAGCACCCGCTTAGAGACTAGAACCTACGAGCAGTACTTC.

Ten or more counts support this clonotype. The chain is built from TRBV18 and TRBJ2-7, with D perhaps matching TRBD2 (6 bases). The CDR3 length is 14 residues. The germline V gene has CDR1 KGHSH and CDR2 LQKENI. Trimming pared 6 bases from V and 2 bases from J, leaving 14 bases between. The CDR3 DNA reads TGTGCCAGCTCCCGGGGTAGCGGAGCCTACGAGCAGTACTTC. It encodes CASSRGSGAYEQYF.

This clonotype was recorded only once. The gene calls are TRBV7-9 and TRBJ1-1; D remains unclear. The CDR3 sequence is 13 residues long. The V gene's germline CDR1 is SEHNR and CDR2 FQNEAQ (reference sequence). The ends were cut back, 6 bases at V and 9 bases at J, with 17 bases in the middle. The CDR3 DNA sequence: TGTGCCAGCAGGGGAACGGGGTACGAACAAGCTTTCTTT. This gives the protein CASRGTGYEQAFF.

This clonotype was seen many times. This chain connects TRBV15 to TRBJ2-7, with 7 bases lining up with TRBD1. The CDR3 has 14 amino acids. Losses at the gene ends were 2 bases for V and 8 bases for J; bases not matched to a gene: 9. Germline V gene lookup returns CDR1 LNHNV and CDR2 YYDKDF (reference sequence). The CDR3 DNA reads TGTGCCACCAGCAGATTCCGGACAGGCCTGCAGCAGTACTTC. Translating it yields CATSRFRTGLQQYF.

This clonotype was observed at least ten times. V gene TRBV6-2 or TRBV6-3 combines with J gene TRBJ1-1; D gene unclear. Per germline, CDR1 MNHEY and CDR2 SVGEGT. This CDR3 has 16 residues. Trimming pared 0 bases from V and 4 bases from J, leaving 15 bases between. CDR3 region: CASSYSLFNRGTEAFF. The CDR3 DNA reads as TGTGCCAGCAGTTACTCGTTGTTTAATCGGGGCACTGAAGCTTTCTTT.

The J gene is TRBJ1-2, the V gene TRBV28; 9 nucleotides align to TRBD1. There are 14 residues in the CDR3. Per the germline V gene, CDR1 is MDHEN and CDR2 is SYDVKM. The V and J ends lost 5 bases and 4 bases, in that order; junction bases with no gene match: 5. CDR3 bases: TGTGCCAGCAGTAGACAGGGGGTAGGCTATGGCTACACCTTC. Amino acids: CASSRQGVGYGYTF.

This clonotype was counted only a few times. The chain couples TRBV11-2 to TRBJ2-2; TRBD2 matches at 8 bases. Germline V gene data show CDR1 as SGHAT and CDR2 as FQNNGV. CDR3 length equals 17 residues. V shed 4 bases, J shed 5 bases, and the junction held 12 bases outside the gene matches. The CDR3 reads CASSSPAGGRNTGELFF. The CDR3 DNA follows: TGTGCCAGCAGCTCCCCTGCGGGAGGACGGAATACCGGGGAGCTGTTTTTT.

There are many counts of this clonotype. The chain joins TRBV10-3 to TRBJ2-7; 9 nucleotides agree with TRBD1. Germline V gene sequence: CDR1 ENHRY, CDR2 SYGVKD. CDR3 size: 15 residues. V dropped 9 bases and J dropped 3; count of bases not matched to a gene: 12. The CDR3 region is CAIGAGQGVFYEQYF. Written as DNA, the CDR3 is TGTGCCATTGGGGCGGGACAGGGAGTTTTCTACGAGCAGTACTTC.

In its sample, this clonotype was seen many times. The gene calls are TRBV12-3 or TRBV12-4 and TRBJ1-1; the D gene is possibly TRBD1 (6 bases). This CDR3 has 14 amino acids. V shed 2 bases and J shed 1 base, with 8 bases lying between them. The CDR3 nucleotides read TGTGCCAGCAGTTTACAGGGGAGGAACACTGAAGCTTTCTTT. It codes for CASSLQGRNTEAFF.

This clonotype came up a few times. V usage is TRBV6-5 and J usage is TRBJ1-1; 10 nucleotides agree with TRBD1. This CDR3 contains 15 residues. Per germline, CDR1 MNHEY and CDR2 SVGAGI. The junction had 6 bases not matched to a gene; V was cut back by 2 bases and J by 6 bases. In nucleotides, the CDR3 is TGTGCCAGCAGTTACGGAGACAGGGGGCTCGCTGAAGCTTTCTTT. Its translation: CASSYGDRGLAEAFF.

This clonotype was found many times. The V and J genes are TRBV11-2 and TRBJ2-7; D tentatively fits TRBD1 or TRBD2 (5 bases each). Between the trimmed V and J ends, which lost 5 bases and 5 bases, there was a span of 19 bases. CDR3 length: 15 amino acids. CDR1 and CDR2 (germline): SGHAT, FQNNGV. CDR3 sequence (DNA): TGTGCCAGCAGCCCCCGTTCAAGGGACCTCAACGAGCAGTACTTC. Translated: CASSPRSRDLNEQYF.

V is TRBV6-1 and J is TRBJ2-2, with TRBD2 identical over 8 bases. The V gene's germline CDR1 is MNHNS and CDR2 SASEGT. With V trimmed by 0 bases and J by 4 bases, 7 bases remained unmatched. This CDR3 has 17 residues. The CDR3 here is CASSEALAGALTGELFF. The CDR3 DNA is TGTGCCAGCAGTGAAGCCCTAGCGGGTGCCCTCACCGGGGAGCTGTTTTTT.

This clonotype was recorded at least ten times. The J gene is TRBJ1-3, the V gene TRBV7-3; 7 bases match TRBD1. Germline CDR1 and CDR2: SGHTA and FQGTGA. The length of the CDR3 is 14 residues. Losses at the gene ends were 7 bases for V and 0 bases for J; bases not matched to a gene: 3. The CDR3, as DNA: TGTGCCAGCAAGCGGGACAGCTCTGGAAACACCATATATTTT. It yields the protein CASKRDSSGNTIYF.

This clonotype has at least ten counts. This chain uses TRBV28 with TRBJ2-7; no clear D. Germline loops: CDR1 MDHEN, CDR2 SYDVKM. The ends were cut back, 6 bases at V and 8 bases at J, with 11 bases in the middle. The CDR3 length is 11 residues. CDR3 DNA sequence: TGTGCCAGCAGCGGTCCCCGCCAGCAGTACTTC. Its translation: CASSGPRQQYF.

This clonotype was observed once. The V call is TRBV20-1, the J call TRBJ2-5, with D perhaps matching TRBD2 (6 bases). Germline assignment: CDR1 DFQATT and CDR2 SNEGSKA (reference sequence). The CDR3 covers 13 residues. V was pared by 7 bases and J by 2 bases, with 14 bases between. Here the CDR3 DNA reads TGCAGTGTTGCTTCGGCGGGGCAAGAGACCCAGTACTTC. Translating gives CSVASAGQETQYF.

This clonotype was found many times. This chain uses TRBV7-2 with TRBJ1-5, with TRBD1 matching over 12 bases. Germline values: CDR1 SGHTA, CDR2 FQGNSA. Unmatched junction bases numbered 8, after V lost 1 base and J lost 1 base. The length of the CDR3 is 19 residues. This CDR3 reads CASSLGPGTGGASNQPQHF. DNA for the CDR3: TGTGCCAGCAGCTTAGGGCCCGGGACAGGGGGCGCGAGCAATCAGCCCCAGCATTTT.

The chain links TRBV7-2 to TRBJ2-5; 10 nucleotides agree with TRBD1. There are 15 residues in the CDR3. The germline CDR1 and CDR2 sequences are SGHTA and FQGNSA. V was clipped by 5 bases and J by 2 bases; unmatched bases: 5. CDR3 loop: CASSVTGQGQETQYF. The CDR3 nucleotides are TGTGCCAGCAGCGTGACGGGACAGGGGCAAGAGACCCAGTACTTC.

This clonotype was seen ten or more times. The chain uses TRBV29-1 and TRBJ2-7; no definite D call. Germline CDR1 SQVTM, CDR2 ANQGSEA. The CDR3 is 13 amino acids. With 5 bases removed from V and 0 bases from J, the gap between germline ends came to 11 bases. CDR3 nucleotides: TGCAGCGTTCGGACCGCTAGCTCCTACGAGCAGTACTTC. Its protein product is CSVRTASSYEQYF.

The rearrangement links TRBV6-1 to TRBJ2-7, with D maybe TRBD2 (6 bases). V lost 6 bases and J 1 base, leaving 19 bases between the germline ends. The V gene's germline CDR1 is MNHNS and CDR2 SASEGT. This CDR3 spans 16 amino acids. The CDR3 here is CASSPAASEQSYEQYF. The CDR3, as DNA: TGTGCCAGCAGCCCCGCGGCTAGCGAACAGTCCTACGAGCAGTACTTC.

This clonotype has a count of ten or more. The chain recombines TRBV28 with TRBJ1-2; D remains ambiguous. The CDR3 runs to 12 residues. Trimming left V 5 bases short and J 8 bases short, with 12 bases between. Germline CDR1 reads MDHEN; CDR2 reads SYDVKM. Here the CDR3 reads CASSPPPRGYTF. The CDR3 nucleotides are TGTGCCAGCAGTCCCCCTCCCCGAGGCTACACCTTC.

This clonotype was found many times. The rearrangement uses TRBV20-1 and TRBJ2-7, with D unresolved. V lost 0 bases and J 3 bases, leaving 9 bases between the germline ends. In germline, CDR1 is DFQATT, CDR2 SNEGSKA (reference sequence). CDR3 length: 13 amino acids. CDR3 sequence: CSARDLASYEQYF. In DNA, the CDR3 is TGCAGTGCTAGAGATCTTGCGAGCTACGAGCAGTACTTC.

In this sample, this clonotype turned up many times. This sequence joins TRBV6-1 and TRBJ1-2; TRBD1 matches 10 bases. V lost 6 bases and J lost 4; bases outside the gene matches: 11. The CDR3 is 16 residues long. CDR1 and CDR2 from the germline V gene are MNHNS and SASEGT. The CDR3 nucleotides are TGTGCCAGCAGGGGGGCCTCGGGACAGGGGTCCTATGGCTACACCTTC. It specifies CASRGASGQGSYGYTF.

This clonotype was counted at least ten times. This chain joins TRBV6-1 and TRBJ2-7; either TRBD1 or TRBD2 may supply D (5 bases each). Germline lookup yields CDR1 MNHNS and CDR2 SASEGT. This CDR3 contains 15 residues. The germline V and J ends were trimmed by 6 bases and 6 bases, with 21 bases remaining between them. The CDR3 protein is CASSRGTAIISEQYF. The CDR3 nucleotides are TGTGCCAGCAGCAGAGGGACCGCTATAATTTCCGAGCAGTACTTC.

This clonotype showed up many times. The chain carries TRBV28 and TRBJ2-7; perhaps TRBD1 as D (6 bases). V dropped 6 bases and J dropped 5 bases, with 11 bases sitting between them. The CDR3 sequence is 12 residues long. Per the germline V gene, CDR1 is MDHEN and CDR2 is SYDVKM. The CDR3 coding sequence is TGTGCCAGCAGCGAACAGGGTAACGAGCAGTACTTC. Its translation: CASSEQGNEQYF.